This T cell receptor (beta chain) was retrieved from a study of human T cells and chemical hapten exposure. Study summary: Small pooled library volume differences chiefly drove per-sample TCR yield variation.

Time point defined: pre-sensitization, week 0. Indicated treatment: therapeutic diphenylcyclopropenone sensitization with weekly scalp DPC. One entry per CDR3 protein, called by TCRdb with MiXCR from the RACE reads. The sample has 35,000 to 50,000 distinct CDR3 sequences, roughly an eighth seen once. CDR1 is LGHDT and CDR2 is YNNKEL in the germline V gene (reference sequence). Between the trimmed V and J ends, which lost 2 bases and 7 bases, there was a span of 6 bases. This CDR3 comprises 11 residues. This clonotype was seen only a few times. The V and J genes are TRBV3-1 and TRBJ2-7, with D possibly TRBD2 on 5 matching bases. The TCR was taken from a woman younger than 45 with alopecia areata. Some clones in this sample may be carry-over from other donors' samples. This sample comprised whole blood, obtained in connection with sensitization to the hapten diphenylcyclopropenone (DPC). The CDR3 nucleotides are TGTGCCAGCAGCCAAAGAGGGGAGCAGTACTTC. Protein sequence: CASSQRGEQYF.